These T cell receptor beta chains were read from a single sample in a study of blood T cells in healthy people across ages. TCRdb reprocessed the 5' RACE reads via MiXCR and lists one record per CDR3 protein. The sample lists around 1,700,000 distinct CDR3 sequences, 28% occurring once. Sequencing was done on a sample of blood. The receptors stem from a woman aged 30 to 39 in good health. Each CDR3 is given with its conserved first and last residue. D genes are given only for firm matches. Part of the rows lack a size; the others show once, few, many or a class for expanded clones.

>TRBJ2-1|NA|TRBV6-1|few
CASRKGNLGYNEQFF
TGTGCCAGCAGGAAAGGGAATTTGGGCTACAATGAGCAGTTCTTC
>TRBJ2-3|NA|TRBV7-6|NA
CASSGFGGLTTDTQYF
TGTGCCAGCAGCGGTTTCGGAGGACTGACCACAGATACGCAGTATTTT
>TRBJ2-1|TRBD1|TRBV12-3/TRBV12-4|few
CVTGQGAVNEQFF
TGTGTCACGGGGCAGGGGGCTGTCAATGAGCAGTTCTTC
>TRBJ2-1|TRBD2|TRBV12-3/TRBV12-4|NA
CASTDGTSGRVFHEQFF
TGTGCCAGCACCGACGGGACTAGCGGGAGGGTTTTCCATGAGCAGTTCTTC
>TRBJ2-3|NA|TRBV4-3|few
CASSLWSILDTQYF
TGCGCCAGCAGCTTATGGAGTATTTTGGATACGCAGTATTTT
>TRBJ2-4|TRBD2|TRBV7-6|NA
CASSLGSGGAWQYERYF
TGTGCCAGCAGCTTAGGTAGCGGGGGGGCCTGGCAGTACGAGCGGTACTTC
>TRBJ1-5|NA|TRBV28|few
CASRNRDGSNQPQHF
TGTGCCAGCAGGAACAGGGATGGAAGCAATCAGCCCCAGCATTTT
>TRBJ1-2|NA|TRBV12-3/TRBV12-4|NA
CASSPSSRSYGYTF
TGTGCCAGCAGTCCCAGTAGCCGGAGCTATGGCTACACCTTC
>TRBJ1-5|TRBD1|TRBV10-3|NA
CAISRTGEQPQHF
TGTGCCATCAGTCGGACAGGGGAGCAGCCCCAGCATTTT
>TRBJ2-3|NA|TRBV7-9|NA
CAGSPTGLSTDTQYF
TGTGCCGGCAGCCCGACGGGACTGTCAACAGATACGCAGTATTTT
>TRBJ2-5|TRBD1|TRBV5-1|NA
CASSLDRGRKTQYF
TGCGCCAGCAGCTTGGACAGGGGTAGAAAGACCCAGTACTTC
>TRBJ1-5|NA|TRBV12-3/TRBV12-4|once
CASSPQLEQPQHF
TGTGCCAGCAGTCCACAGTTGGAACAGCCCCAGCATTTT
>TRBJ2-1|TRBD2|TRBV29-1|NA
CSVVGRGAKDNEQFF
TGCAGCGTTGTGGGGAGGGGCGCAAAGGACAATGAGCAGTTCTTC
>TRBJ2-1|TRBD2|TRBV3-1|NA
CASSHETSTFF
TGTGCCAGCAGCCACGAGACTAGCACGTTCTTC
>TRBJ2-7|NA|TRBV3-1|NA
CASSQADRGEQYF
TGTGCCAGCAGCCAAGCTGATCGGGGCGAGCAGTACTTC
>TRBJ1-4|NA|TRBV24-1|few
CATSDPRSEKLFF
TGTGCCACCAGTGACCCCCGGAGTGAAAAACTGTTTTTT
>TRBJ1-6|NA|TRBV30|NA
CAWSGGRTNSPLHF
TGTGCCTGGAGTGGAGGCAGAACTAATTCACCCCTCCACTTT
>TRBJ2-6|TRBD1|TRBV9|many
CASSAGQGSSGANVLTF
TGTGCCAGCAGCGCGGGACAGGGATCTTCCGGGGCCAACGTCCTGACTTTC
>TRBJ2-7|NA|TRBV18|NA
CASSSPGGNEQYF
TGTGCCAGCTCATCGCCAGGGGGGAACGAGCAGTACTTC
>TRBJ1-1|NA|TRBV20-1|few
CSAIKGGRVYEAFF
TGCAGTGCTATTAAGGGGGGCAGGGTTTATGAAGCTTTCTTT
>TRBJ2-1|TRBD2|TRBV20-1|few
CSAGDPGGFNEQFF
TGCAGTGCTGGAGACCCGGGGGGTTTCAATGAGCAGTTCTTC
>TRBJ2-1|NA|TRBV14|NA
CASSTTHNEQFF
TGTGCCAGCAGCACGACCCACAATGAGCAGTTCTTC